This TCR beta chain was retrieved from a study of T cell responses to AZD1222 COVID-19 vaccine. Germline V lookup: CDR1 SGHRS, CDR2 YFSETQ. With 1 base removed from V and 8 bases from J, the gap between germline ends came to 15 bases. CDR3 size: 14 residues. Measured with immunoSEQ multiplex PCR; TCRdb has only the in-frame clones, and not every one. Of 150,000 to 200,000 clones listed, 85% to 95% are singletons. The receptor was isolated from an adult in good health. The J gene is TRBJ1-2, the V gene TRBV5-1; the D is unclear. The sample here was peripheral blood, taken on day 0 of AZD1222 vaccination. The CDR3 region has the DNA TGCGCCAGCAGCTTGATCGGAGGCGAGAGGGGCTACACCTTC. This sequence encodes CASSLIGGERGYTF. The entire variable domain, with the rest obtained from reference TRBV5-1 and TRBJ1-2, is as follows: KAGVTQTPRYLIKTRGQQVTLSCSPISGHRSVSWYQQTPGQGLQFLFEYFSETQRNKGNFPGRFSGRQFSNSRSEMNVSTLELGDSALYLCASSLIGGERGYTFGSGTRLTVV.